The next 7 T cell receptor beta chains were all read from a single sample in a study of blood T cell repertoires in COVID-19. Repertoires were generated with immunoSEQ multiplex PCR, while TCRdb's copy carries only in-frame clones and drops some. Found here are around 100,000 clones, approximately 88% of them singletons; the top ten hold 4.5%. The sample consisted of peripheral blood. These receptors were taken from a human donor in a cohort sampled during active COVID-19.

The chain employs TRBV6-5 and TRBJ2-3; D remains unclear. The CDR3 is 15 amino acids. Trimming stripped 6 bases from V and 2 bases from J, with 15 bases between. Germline V gene sequence: CDR1 MNHEY, CDR2 SVGAGI. The CDR3 loop is CASSMSGAATDTQYF. CDR3 bases: TGTGCCAGCAGCATGTCTGGCGCGGCCACAGATACGCAGTATTTT.

This clone has just a few counts. V gene TRBV6-6 combines with J gene TRBJ1-5; 8 bases are shared with TRBD1. The trim removed 4 bases at V and 6 bases at J, leaving 8 bases unmatched. Germline CDR1 reads MNHNY; CDR2 reads SVGAGI (reference sequence). CDR3 length: 15 amino acids. The CDR3: CASSSQGAYGQPQHF. CDR3 DNA sequence: TGTGCCAGCAGTTCGCAGGGGGCTTACGGTCAGCCCCAGCATTTT.

The V gene is TRBV3-1 (or the pseudogene TRBV3-2), the J gene TRBJ1-2, with 8 nucleotides matching TRBD1. V was clipped by 1 base and J by 5 bases; unmatched bases: 3. The CDR3 sequence is 14 residues long. Per germline, CDR1 LGHDT and CDR2 YNNKEL (reference sequence). CDR3 region: CASSQGRTGYGYTF. The CDR3 coding sequence is TGTGCCAGCAGCCAAGGTAGGACAGGGTATGGCTACACCTTC.

The chain joins TRBV11-2 to TRBJ2-7; 10 nucleotides match TRBD2. Germline assignment: CDR1 SGHAT and CDR2 FQNNGV. J was trimmed by 2 bases and V by 5 bases; bases with no gene match: 12. CDR3 length: 17 residues. The CDR3 protein is CASSPFSSSGGAYEQYF. CDR3 nucleotide sequence: TGTGCCAGCAGCCCCTTCTCCTCGAGCGGGGGGGCCTACGAGCAGTACTTC.

This clone has only a few counts. The V call is TRBV7-2, the J call TRBJ1-5; D gene uncertain. The CDR3 is made up of 14 amino acids. V dropped 4 bases and J dropped 5 bases, with 12 bases sitting between them. Germline assignment: CDR1 SGHTA and CDR2 FQGNSA. This CDR3 is CASSSTGVDQPQHF. DNA of the CDR3: TGTGCCAGCAGCTCCACGGGAGTGGATCAGCCCCAGCATTTT.

This chain joins TRBV3-1 (or the pseudogene TRBV3-2) and TRBJ2-7, with unresolved D. Germline V gene lookup returns CDR1 LGHDT and CDR2 YNNKEL (reference sequence). This CDR3 has 12 residues. Trimming cost V 6 bases and J 4 bases, with 10 bases left between them. The CDR3: CASRNSVYEQYF. CDR3 bases: TGTGCCAGCAGAAACAGTGTTTACGAGCAGTACTTC.

The J gene is TRBJ1-1, the V gene TRBV30; 7 bases are a match to TRBD1. CDR3 length: 15 residues. Germline V lookup: CDR1 GTSNPN, CDR2 SVGIG (reference sequence). The junction had 9 bases not matched to a gene; V was cut back by 1 base and J by 4 bases. CDR3 amino acids: CAWSGTGRGVTEAFF. For the CDR3, the DNA is TGTGCCTGGAGTGGGACGGGCAGGGGGGTCACTGAAGCTTTCTTT.